These 16 T cell receptor beta chains were sequenced from one sample in a study of T-cell reconstitution after alpha-beta-depleted transplantation in children. The authors prepared the TCRbeta library with unique molecular identifiers. One entry per CDR3 protein, called by TCRdb with MiXCR from the PCR reads. The sample has around 530,000 distinct CDR3 sequences, about 30% seen once. The sequenced sample was PBMCs from the stem cell graft donor, obtained from the stem cell graft. The receptors originated from a human donor who donated a stem cell graft to a child with aplastic anemia.

This clonotype was seen a handful of times. The rearrangement joins TRBV5-6 to TRBJ1-5; 9 bases align to TRBD1. Trimming took 1 base from V and 7 from J; bases not matched to a gene: 18. CDR3 length equals 19 residues. The germline V gene has CDR1 SGHDT and CDR2 YYEEEE. CDR3 bases: TGTGCCAGCAGCTTGCGGGACAGGGATTTTTCGGGCCGTCCACAGCCCCAGCATTTT. This translates into CASSLRDRDFSGRPQPQHF.

The CDR3 DNA is TGTGCCAGCACCTTAAAGTACAGGGCGTCCACCGGGGAGCTGTTTTTT. This sequence encodes CASTLKYRASTGELFF. The chain couples TRBV12-3 or TRBV12-4 to TRBJ2-2; D is perhaps TRBD1 (6 bases). The CDR3 is 16 amino acids. The V and J ends lost 7 bases and 4 bases respectively, with 19 bases between them.

This clonotype was recorded a few times. This chain connects TRBV5-1 to TRBJ1-2; D gene unclear. The CDR3 is made up of 13 amino acids. The V end was cut by 0 bases, the J end by 4 bases, with 7 bases between. From germline, CDR1 is SGHRS and CDR2 YFSETQ. CDR3 DNA sequence: TGCGCCAGCAGCTTGGAGCCAGGCTATGGCTACACCTTC. Residues: CASSLEPGYGYTF.

This clonotype appeared a few times. The chain recombines TRBV12-3 or TRBV12-4 with TRBJ1-5; no clear D. Deletions cut 2 bases from V and 9 bases from J, with 11 bases between. The CDR3 is made up of 13 amino acids. The CDR3: CASSLRELGPQHF. The CDR3 DNA reads as TGTGCCAGCAGTTTAAGAGAACTCGGGCCCCAGCATTTT.

This clonotype appeared a few times. The chain has TRBV5-1 and TRBJ1-2; 7 nucleotides match TRBD1. Germline V lookup: CDR1 SGHRS, CDR2 YFSETQ. V gave up 4 bases and J gave up 9 bases; unmatched junction bases: 6. The CDR3 contains 12 residues. CDR3 protein: CASSADRESYTF. CDR3 in DNA: TGCGCCAGCAGCGCCGACAGGGAGAGCTACACCTTC.

This clonotype appeared many times. The V gene is TRBV7-2, the J gene TRBJ1-4, with 10 bases matching TRBD1. The ends lost 5 bases at V and 5 bases at J; junction bases unmatched: 2. The CDR3 is 14 residues long. Per the germline V gene, CDR1 is SGHTA and CDR2 is FQGNSA. In DNA, the CDR3 is TGTGCCAGCAGCCGGGACAGGGGAAATGAAAAACTGTTTTTT. Translated: CASSRDRGNEKLFF.

The chain joins TRBV7-3 to TRBJ2-3, with a tentative D call TRBD1 (6 bases). The V gene's germline CDR1 is SGHTA and CDR2 FQGTGA. Trimming took 0 bases from V and 5 from J, leaving 6 bases between them. This CDR3 region has 13 residues. The CDR3 DNA reads TGTGCCAGCAGCTTAACACAGGGAGATACGCAGTATTTT. This codes for CASSLTQGDTQYF.

The V call is TRBV7-9, the J call TRBJ2-1, with 12 bases lining up with TRBD2. This CDR3 has 16 amino acids. The V gene end was trimmed by 4 bases and the J gene end by 4 bases; junction bases not matched to a gene: 5. Germline V CDR1 and CDR2: SEHNR, FQNEAQ (reference sequence). Here the CDR3 DNA reads TGTGCCAGCAGCTCCACTAGCGGGAGGCCTTACAATGAGCAGTTCTTC. Encoded protein: CASSSTSGRPYNEQFF.

The chain has TRBV10-2 and TRBJ2-3; a weak D match, TRBD2 (5 bases). Germline lookup yields CDR1 WSHSY and CDR2 SAAADI. The CDR3 contains 13 residues. Trimming took 4 bases from V and 9 from J, leaving 14 bases between them. CDR3 DNA sequence: TGCGCCAGCAGTGGACTGAACCGGAGGACGCAGTATTTT. This sequence encodes CASSGLNRRTQYF.

The chain is built from TRBV6-2 or TRBV6-3 and TRBJ1-1, with no clear D. The germline CDR1 and CDR2 sequences are MNHEY and SVGEGT. This CDR3 contains 19 residues. Trimming removed 5 bases from V and 0 bases from J, with 25 bases in between. The CDR3 sequence: CASSTQAIGWHAMNTEAFF. The CDR3 DNA sequence: TGTGCCAGCAGTACCCAGGCAATCGGGTGGCATGCGATGAACACTGAAGCTTTCTTT.

The chain links TRBV6-1 to TRBJ2-5, with 9 bases fitting TRBD1. The CDR3 is 15 residues long. With 5 bases clipped from V and 5 bases from J, the junction kept 9 bases outside the gene matches. The V gene's germline CDR1 is MNHNS and CDR2 SASEGT. CDR3 region: CASSKGTGLYETQYF. The DNA of the CDR3 is TGTGCCAGCAGTAAGGGGACAGGGCTTTACGAGACCCAGTACTTC.

This clonotype was picked up a small number of times. V usage is TRBV7-2 and J usage is TRBJ1-4; D is unclear. With 3 bases removed from V and 7 bases from J, the gap between germline ends came to 6 bases. Germline V gene lookup returns CDR1 SGHTA and CDR2 FQGNSA. This CDR3 spans 12 amino acids. CDR3 region: CASSFGPEKLFF. Written as DNA, the CDR3 is TGTGCCAGCAGCTTTGGACCTGAAAAACTGTTTTTT.

The sample holds a few counts of this clonotype. This chain uses TRBV21-1 with TRBJ2-7; TRBD1 is taken as the D call from the table, unchecked against the DNA. TRBV21-1 is a recognized pseudogene. The CDR3 runs to 11 residues. The CDR3 DNA sequence: TGTGCCAGCAGCCCTCTGGGCGAAGAGTACTTC. It codes for CASSPLGEEYF.

V usage is TRBV27 and J usage is TRBJ1-5; possibly TRBD1 for D (5 bases). This CDR3 has 15 residues. Germline V lookup: CDR1 MNHEY, CDR2 SMNVEV (reference sequence). V was cut by 5 bases and J by 4 bases, with 15 bases left in between. The CDR3 DNA is TGTGCCAGCAGTGTGGGGCGGGGGTTTAATCAGCCCCAGCATTTT. This translates into CASSVGRGFNQPQHF.

The chain employs TRBV12-3 or TRBV12-4 and TRBJ1-1; tentative D call: TRBD1 (6 bases). V was cut by 6 bases and J by 4 bases, with 12 bases left in between. The CDR3 runs 13 residues. CDR3 protein: CASRGGAGTEAFF. CDR3 DNA: TGTGCCAGCAGGGGGGGGGCAGGCACTGAAGCTTTCTTT.

The chain employs TRBV11-3 and TRBJ2-6; TRBD1 might be the D (5 bases). The CDR3 sequence is 17 residues long. V shed 0 bases and J shed 0 bases, with 9 bases lying between them. Germline CDR1 SGHNT, CDR2 YENEEA. The CDR3 coding sequence is TGTGCCAGCAGCTTAGACAGGACAAGCTCTGGGGCCAACGTCCTGACTTTC. Translation gives CASSLDRTSSGANVLTF.